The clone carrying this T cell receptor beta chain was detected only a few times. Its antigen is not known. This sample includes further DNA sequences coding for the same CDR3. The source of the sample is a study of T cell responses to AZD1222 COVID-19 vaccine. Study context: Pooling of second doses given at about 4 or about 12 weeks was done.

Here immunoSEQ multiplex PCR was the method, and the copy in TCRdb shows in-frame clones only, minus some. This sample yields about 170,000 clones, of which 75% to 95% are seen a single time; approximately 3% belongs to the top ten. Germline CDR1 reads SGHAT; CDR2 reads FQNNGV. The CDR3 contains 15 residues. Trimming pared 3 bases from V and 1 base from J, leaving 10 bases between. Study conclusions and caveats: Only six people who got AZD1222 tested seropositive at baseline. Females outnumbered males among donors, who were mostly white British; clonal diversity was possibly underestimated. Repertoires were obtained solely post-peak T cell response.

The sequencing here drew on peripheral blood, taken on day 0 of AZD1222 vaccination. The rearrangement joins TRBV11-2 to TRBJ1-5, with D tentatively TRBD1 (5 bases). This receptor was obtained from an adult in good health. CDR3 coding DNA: TGTGCCAGCAGCTTGGGACCCGGCAGCAATCAGCCCCAGCATTTT. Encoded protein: CASSLGPGSNQPQHF. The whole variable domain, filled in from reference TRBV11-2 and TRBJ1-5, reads EAGVAQSPRYKIIEKRQSVAFWCNPISGHATLYWYQQILGQGPKLLIQFQNNGVVDDSQLPKDRFSAERLKGVDSTLKIQPAKLEDSAVYLCASSLGPGSNQPQHFGDGTRLSIL.